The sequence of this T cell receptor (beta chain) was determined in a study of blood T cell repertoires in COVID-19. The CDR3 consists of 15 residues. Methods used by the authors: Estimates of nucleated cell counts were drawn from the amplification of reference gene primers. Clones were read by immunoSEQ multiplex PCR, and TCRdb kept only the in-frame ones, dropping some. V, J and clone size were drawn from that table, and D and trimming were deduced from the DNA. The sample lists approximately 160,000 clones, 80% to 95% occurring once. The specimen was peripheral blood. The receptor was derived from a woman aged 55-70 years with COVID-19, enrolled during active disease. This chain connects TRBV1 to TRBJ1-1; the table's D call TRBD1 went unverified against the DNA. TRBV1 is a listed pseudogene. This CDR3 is CTSSQDRSGATEAFF. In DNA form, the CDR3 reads TGCACCAGCAGCCAAGATCGCTCAGGGGCCACTGAAGCTTTCTTT.